One and the same sample provided the 30 T cell receptor beta chains below, sequenced in a study of T cells after yellow fever vaccination (dated by TCRdb to the late 2010s). This specimen's treatment or condition label, interpreted: live attenuated yellow fever vaccine strain. The library was made by 5' RACE. The sequencer was an Illumina HiSeq 2500. The raw public data were reprocessed by TCRdb itself: fastp quality trimming at Q25, MiXCR clonotype calling, in-frame beta chains only. CDR3 protein duplicates are merged, each entry listing the most common genes and DNA. This sample comprises around 340,000 distinct CDR3 sequences, about 8.7% of them detected only once. The ten biggest clones cover roughly 17% of the sample. The sample in question was PBMCs, obtained on the day of the first yellow fever vaccination. These receptors were taken from a man younger than 35 who received the YFV17D yellow fever vaccine.

The V and J genes are TRBV7-2 and TRBJ2-1; 8 nucleotides match TRBD2. Losses at the gene ends were 10 bases for V and 6 bases for J; bases not matched to a gene: 5. This CDR3 contains 12 residues. Germline CDR1 is SGHTA and CDR2 is FQGNSA. The CDR3 sequence is CATRGDSNEQFF. For the CDR3, the DNA is TGTGCCACGCGGGGGGACTCCAATGAGCAGTTCTTC.

The rearrangement links TRBV27 to TRBJ1-1; TRBD1 is a possible D gene (6 bases). Between the trimmed V and J ends, which lost 8 bases and 0 bases, there was a span of 16 bases. Germline CDR1 MNHEY, CDR2 SMNVEV (reference sequence). The CDR3 contains 15 residues. The CDR3 sequence is CASLSYREVNTEAFF. DNA for the CDR3: TGTGCCAGCTTATCCTACAGGGAGGTGAACACTGAAGCTTTCTTT.

This clonotype was seen a handful of times. This CDR3 reads CASNTARQGAMGQPQHF. CDR3 nucleotide sequence: TGTGCCAGCAATACAGCTCGACAGGGGGCTATGGGTCAGCCCCAGCATTTT. The chain uses TRBV6-2 or TRBV6-3 and TRBJ1-5; 10 bases line up with TRBD1. Germline-derived CDR1 and CDR2 are MNHEY and SVGEGT. The CDR3 consists of 17 residues. The ends lost 7 bases at V and 6 bases at J; junction bases unmatched: 15.

The chain combines TRBV5-4 with TRBJ1-2; the match to TRBD1 covers 8 bases. This CDR3 spans 15 amino acids. Trimming took 8 bases from V and 8 from J; bases not matched to a gene: 17. Germline V CDR1 and CDR2: SGHNT, YYREEE (reference sequence). The CDR3 DNA sequence: TGTGCCAGTCGCGAATTGGGCAGGGGGCAGGAGGGCTACACCTTC. Translated, it gives CASRELGRGQEGYTF.

The CDR3 coding sequence is TGTGCCAGCAGTTACGTTGGCGAGCAGTACTTC. Amino acid sequence: CASSYVGEQYF. This chain links TRBV6-5 with TRBJ2-7; D gene ambiguous. V lost 2 bases, J lost 6 bases, and 5 bases lay in between. The germline gives CDR1 MNHEY, CDR2 SVGAGI. The CDR3 is made up of 11 amino acids.

This clonotype occurred a few times. The rearrangement uses TRBV2 and TRBJ1-5; the D gene is possibly TRBD1 (6 bases). This CDR3 region has 17 residues. Trimming stripped 0 bases from V and 3 bases from J, with 15 bases between. Germline loops: CDR1 SNHLY, CDR2 FYNNEI. CDR3 in amino acids: CASSEARRTADNQPQHF. Written as DNA, the CDR3 is TGTGCCAGCAGTGAAGCTAGGAGGACAGCCGACAATCAGCCCCAGCATTTT.

This clonotype was counted ten times or more. The genes are TRBV5-6 and TRBJ2-3, with D perhaps matching TRBD2 (5 bases). The CDR3 runs to 15 residues. Germline lookup yields CDR1 SGHDT and CDR2 YYEEEE. V was shortened by 2 bases and J by 0 bases, with 10 bases between the two germline ends. The CDR3 sequence is CASSLDYSSTDTQYF. CDR3 sequence (DNA): TGTGCCAGCAGCTTAGACTATTCTAGCACAGATACGCAGTATTTT.

There are a few counts of this clonotype. This chain uses TRBV18 with TRBJ1-4; 9 bases are shared with TRBD1. J lost 6 bases, V lost 3 bases, and 5 bases had no gene match. There are 15 residues in the CDR3. Germline CDR1 KGHSH, CDR2 LQKENI. CDR3: CASSPGTGSHEKLFF. Written as DNA, the CDR3 is TGTGCCAGCTCACCTGGGACAGGGTCCCATGAAAAACTGTTTTTT.

This clonotype has just a few counts. The rearrangement joins TRBV15 to TRBJ1-1; 7 positions agree with TRBD1. Germline-derived CDR1 and CDR2 are LNHNV and YYDKDF (reference sequence). V lost 8 bases, J lost 0 bases, and 0 bases stayed unmatched. The CDR3 covers 12 residues. The CDR3 bases are TGTGCCACCGGGACAGTGAACACTGAAGCTTTCTTT. Protein product: CATGTVNTEAFF. The variable domain in full, with the rest retrieved from reference TRBV15 and TRBJ1-1, is DAMVIQNPRYQVTQFGKPVTLSCSQTLNHNVMYWYQQKSSQAPKLLFHYYDKDFNNEADTPDNFQSRRPNTSFCFLDIRSPGLGDTAMYLCATGTVNTEAFFGQGTRLTVV.

The gene calls are TRBV11-2 and TRBJ2-5; a weak D match, TRBD1 (5 bases). This CDR3 region has 16 residues. Trimming removed 1 base at V and 5 bases at J, with 17 bases between. Germline loops: CDR1 SGHAT, CDR2 FQNNGV. The CDR3 sequence is CASSLGIGAGQETQYF. As DNA, the CDR3 is TGTGCCAGCAGCTTAGGTATTGGGGCCGGGCAGGAGACCCAGTACTTC. Full variable domain (missing parts from reference TRBV11-2 and TRBJ2-5): EAGVAQSPRYKIIEKRQSVAFWCNPISGHATLYWYQQILGQGPKLLIQFQNNGVVDDSQLPKDRFSAERLKGVDSTLKIQPAKLEDSAVYLCASSLGIGAGQETQYFGPGTRLLVL.

This clonotype came up a few times. This chain uses TRBV6-2 or TRBV6-3 with TRBJ1-2; a weak D match, TRBD1 (5 bases). Germline V gene sequence: CDR1 MNHEY, CDR2 SVGEGT. Trimming shortened V by 5 bases and J by 0 bases, and 16 bases separated the two germline ends. The CDR3 covers 16 residues. CDR3 bases: TGTGCCAGCAGTGACCGGGCAAGGGGACCTAACTATGGCTACACCTTC. As protein: CASSDRARGPNYGYTF.

This clonotype was detected only a few times. The chain is built from TRBV18 and TRBJ1-2; TRBD1 aligns across 7 bases. Germline values: CDR1 KGHSH, CDR2 LQKENI. This CDR3 has 15 amino acids. V lost 3 bases to trimming and J lost 5 bases; unmatched junction nucleotides: 9. The chain's CDR3 is CASSPPRQGWYGYTF. As DNA, the CDR3 is TGTGCCAGCTCACCGCCCAGACAGGGATGGTATGGCTACACCTTC.

The chain employs TRBV5-1 and TRBJ1-3; D possibly corresponds to TRBD1 (6 bases). The CDR3 has 14 residues. Germline CDR1 is SGHRS and CDR2 is YFSETQ. The ends were cut back, 4 bases at V and 2 bases at J, with 10 bases in the middle. The CDR3 protein is CASSLDSTGNTIYF. CDR3 nucleotide sequence: TGCGCCAGCAGCCTGGACAGCACTGGAAACACCATATATTTT. The full variable domain, completed using reference TRBV5-1 and TRBJ1-3, is KAGVTQTPRYLIKTRGQQVTLSCSPISGHRSVSWYQQTPGQGLQFLFEYFSETQRNKGNFPGRFSGRQFSNSRSEMNVSTLELGDSALYLCASSLDSTGNTIYFGEGSWLTVV.

This clonotype was picked up many times. V gene TRBV9 combines with J gene TRBJ1-4; weak D call: TRBD1 (5 bases). This CDR3 has 14 amino acids. Trimming stripped 0 bases from V and 6 bases from J, with 9 bases between. CDR1 is SGDLS, CDR2 YYNGEE, per germline. Here the CDR3 DNA reads TGTGCCAGCAGCGTAGGGCAGGGCCATGAAAAACTGTTTTTT. As protein: CASSVGQGHEKLFF. The full variable domain, in which reference TRBV9 and TRBJ1-4 provide the parts outside the CDR3, is DSGVTQTPKHLITATGQRVTLRCSPRSGDLSVYWYQQSLDQGLQFLIQYYNGEERAKGNILERFSAQQFPDLHSELNLSSLELGDSALYFCASSVGQGHEKLFFGSGTQLSVL.

This sequence joins TRBV24-1 and TRBJ2-5; TRBD1 matches at 10 bases. This CDR3 spans 14 amino acids. Germline-derived CDR1 and CDR2 are KGHDR and SFDVKD. With V trimmed by 3 bases and J by 9 bases, 6 bases remained unmatched. This CDR3 is CATSDPGTGEAQYF. Here the CDR3 DNA reads TGTGCCACCAGTGATCCCGGGACAGGGGAGGCCCAGTACTTC.

This clonotype was seen a few times. V is TRBV12-3 or TRBV12-4 and J is TRBJ1-5, with 8 bases identical to TRBD1. The ends lost 5 bases at V and 3 bases at J; junction bases unmatched: 6. The CDR3 loop spans 15 amino acids. The CDR3 nucleotides read TGTGCCAGCAGTCCGGCGGACAGGGCCAATCAGCCCCAGCATTTT. Translation gives CASSPADRANQPQHF.

This clonotype occurred a few times. The rearrangement links TRBV2 to TRBJ1-3; no firm D call. CDR1 is SNHLY and CDR2 is FYNNEI in the germline V gene. V was shortened by 3 bases and J by 0 bases, with 12 bases between the two germline ends. The length of the CDR3 is 16 residues. Here the CDR3 DNA reads TGTGCCAGCAGTGAGAAGTGGGTCGGCTCTGGAAACACCATATATTTT. Protein: CASSEKWVGSGNTIYF.

V gene TRBV28 combines with J gene TRBJ2-1; 8 nucleotides line up with TRBD1. CDR1 and CDR2 (germline): MDHEN, SYDVKM. CDR3 size: 16 residues. J lost 2 bases, V lost 3 bases, and 6 bases had no gene match. CDR3 in amino acids: CASSLVGTGTYNEQFF. CDR3 DNA sequence: TGTGCCAGCAGTTTGGTGGGGACAGGCACCTACAATGAGCAGTTCTTC.

This clonotype was detected only a few times. The chain recombines TRBV18 with TRBJ2-3, with D possibly matching TRBD2 (5 bases). Trimming left V 3 bases short and J 3 bases short, with 10 bases between. CDR1 and CDR2 (germline): KGHSH, LQKENI. The CDR3 runs to 14 residues. The DNA for the CDR3 is TGTGCCAGCTCACCGATGCGAGGGACAGATACGCAGTATTTT. It is translated as CASSPMRGTDTQYF.

The chain recombines TRBV5-1 with TRBJ1-1; D is unclear. The CDR3 is 14 residues long. Trimming shortened V by 3 bases and J by 6 bases, and 15 bases separated the two germline ends. Looked up from germline, CDR1 is SGHRS and CDR2 is YFSETQ. The CDR3 sequence: CASSSNLRSAEAFF. CDR3 coding DNA: TGCGCCAGCAGCTCCAACCTACGGAGCGCTGAAGCTTTCTTT.

There are a few counts of this clonotype. The rearrangement links TRBV5-4 to TRBJ2-7; TRBD1 is a possible D gene (5 bases). Per the germline V gene, CDR1 is SGHNT and CDR2 is YYREEE (reference sequence). This CDR3 comprises 14 residues. With 0 bases removed from V and 2 bases from J, the gap between germline ends came to 9 bases. The DNA for the CDR3 is TGTGCCAGCAGCTTGGCGACAGATCCCTACGAGCAGTACTTC. This encodes CASSLATDPYEQYF.

This clonotype has just a few counts. The J gene is TRBJ1-1, the V gene TRBV6-1; D might be TRBD1 (6 bases). The V end lost 6 bases, the J end lost 3 bases, and 14 bases lay between the germline ends. From germline, CDR1 is MNHNS and CDR2 SASEGT. This CDR3 comprises 14 residues. CDR3 sequence: CASSGGGQHTEAFF. The CDR3 bases are TGTGCCAGCAGCGGGGGGGGGCAGCACACTGAAGCTTTCTTT.

This rearrangement joins TRBV10-3 to TRBJ1-1; D uncertain. CDR1 ENHRY and CDR2 SYGVKD come from the germline V gene. The CDR3 is 15 residues long. The germline V and J ends were trimmed by 0 bases and 0 bases, with 8 bases remaining between them. This CDR3 is CAISESAGVNTEAFF. The DNA of the CDR3 is TGTGCCATCAGTGAGTCGGCTGGGGTGAACACTGAAGCTTTCTTT.

The gene calls are TRBV20-1 and TRBJ2-1; 11 nucleotides line up with TRBD2. Losses at the gene ends were 4 bases for V and 8 bases for J; bases not matched to a gene: 10. The CDR3 extends over 15 amino acids. Germline values: CDR1 DFQATT, CDR2 SNEGSKA (reference sequence). The CDR3 here is CSATYGLAGGDEQFF. CDR3 DNA sequence: TGCAGTGCTACTTACGGGCTAGCGGGGGGAGATGAGCAGTTCTTC.

There are many counts of this clonotype. This rearrangement joins TRBV6-5 to TRBJ1-4; D is uncertain. V was shortened by 1 base and J by 0 bases, with 6 bases between the two germline ends. There are 15 residues in the CDR3. Germline CDR1 reads MNHEY; CDR2 reads SVGAGI. CDR3 amino acids: CASSYLGATNEKLFF. The CDR3 region has the DNA TGTGCCAGCAGTTACTTGGGTGCAACTAATGAAAAACTGTTTTTT.

V usage is TRBV2 and J usage is TRBJ2-7; D unresolved. The CDR3 runs 13 residues. Germline lookup yields CDR1 SNHLY and CDR2 FYNNEI. Trimming removed 5 bases from V and 2 bases from J, with 10 bases in between. CDR3 nucleotide sequence: TGTGCCAGCAGTAGGGCCGCGACCTACGAGCAGTACTTC. It specifies CASSRAATYEQYF.

The J gene is TRBJ1-5, the V gene TRBV10-2, with a weak D call TRBD1 (5 bases). Trimming cost V 2 bases and J 0 bases, with 11 bases left between them. CDR1 and CDR2 (germline): WSHSY, SAAADI. The CDR3 totals 16 residues. CDR3 coding DNA: TGCGCCAGCAGTGAGGTGGCAGGGTATAGCAATCAGCCCCAGCATTTT. The encoded protein is CASSEVAGYSNQPQHF.

The rearrangement uses TRBV20-1 and TRBJ2-1; 10 bases map to TRBD2. The CDR3 covers 15 residues. Germline values: CDR1 DFQATT, CDR2 SNEGSKA (reference sequence). The V gene end was trimmed by 4 bases and the J gene end by 5 bases; junction bases not matched to a gene: 8. DNA of the CDR3: TGCAGTGCTACCTCCTCTAGCGGGGGAAACAATGAGCAGTTCTTC. This codes for CSATSSSGGNNEQFF.

At least ten counts were recorded for this clonotype. The J gene is TRBJ2-5, the V gene TRBV6-1, with D unresolved. Germline loops: CDR1 MNHNS, CDR2 SASEGT. CDR3 length equals 16 residues. Trimming took 4 bases from V and 5 from J, leaving 20 bases between them. The CDR3 reads CASSARLGSTLETQYF. CDR3 sequence (DNA): TGTGCCAGCAGTGCAAGACTTGGCTCGACACTGGAGACCCAGTACTTC.

This clonotype showed up just a few times. This sequence joins TRBV9 and TRBJ1-1; D possibly corresponds to TRBD1 (5 bases). Germline CDR1 SGDLS, CDR2 YYNGEE. The V end was cut by 4 bases, the J end by 3 bases, with 13 bases between. The CDR3 has 14 amino acids. For the CDR3, the DNA is TGTGCCAGCAGCCCCCTTGGGGGGTACACTGAAGCTTTCTTT. Translated: CASSPLGGYTEAFF. Full variable domain (remainder filled in from reference TRBV9 and TRBJ1-1): DSGVTQTPKHLITATGQRVTLRCSPRSGDLSVYWYQQSLDQGLQFLIQYYNGEERAKGNILERFSAQQFPDLHSELNLSSLELGDSALYFCASSPLGGYTEAFFGQGTRLTVV.